This T cell receptor (beta chain) was sequenced during a study of T cells expressing NK-cell markers (dated by TCRdb to about 2020). About the full investigation: Three sorted T-cell subsets (CD3+CD56+NKG2C+, CD3+CD56+NKG2C- and CD3+CD56-NKG2C+) from 8 or 9 donors had their TCR beta-chain repertoires profiled. Illumina HiSeq 2000/2500, MiSeq or NextSeq was used to sequence libraries as 2 x 150 bp reads. The study sequenced eight donors, all healthy volunteers chosen at random: three men and five women. Of the eight sequenced donors, seven were found to be HCMV-seropositive and one was found to be HCMV-seronegative.

These reads were obtained on an Illumina HiSeq 2000. TCR beta cDNA libraries were made by 5'RACE template switching that added a universal primer site and unique molecular identifiers. Priming for cDNA synthesis came from the TCR beta constant segment, and two successive PCR amplification steps followed. The original pipeline was this. MIGEC was used to demultiplex reads and group the reads by UMI, and MiTCR was used to assemble and quantify clonotypes. Only TCR cDNA sequences supported by at least two reads were kept to exclude erroneous sequences. Downstream repertoire analysis used the tcR package, and clonotypes were matched across fractions by CDR3 nucleotide sequence plus V segment. VDJmatch was used to annotate antigen specificity against VDJdb, with one amino acid substitution allowed in CDR3. TCRdb reprocessed the reads, and each CDR3 protein sequence is entered once, without DNA. The V and J calls were determined by TCRdb, not by the authors. For this sample, the table gives about 460,000 distinct CDR3 sequences. The ten largest account for over 1.1% of the sample.

Study-wide findings and limitations: In six donors, the dominant CD3+CD56+NKG2C+ clonotypes ranked among the top 10 CD8+ clonotypes, making up roughly 1.0-7.5% of CD8+ T cells. Whether the expanded NKG2C-expressing T cell clones were specific for HCMV antigens remained unclear. Those dominant clonotypes were again the most abundant among CD3+CD56-NKG2C+ cells in several donors, at roughly 28.3-65%.

HCMV serostatus was determined by detecting HCMV-specific IgG in serum with a commercial ELISA kit. Peripheral blood mononuclear cells were isolated from blood by Ficoll density gradient centrifugation. The germline V gene (reference sequence) supplies CDR1 SEHNR and CDR2 FQNEAQ. The CDR3 contains 13 residues, cysteine and phenylalanine counted. This entry has no DNA. In the case of this clonotype: Its antigen target is currently unknown.

Specimen: blood T cells: a sorted CD56 or NKG2C T cell subset, CD4+ or CD8+ T cells, or bulk PBMC T cells (not recorded which). This receptor was taken from a woman in her forties or fifties in good health. Donor details come from another sample of the same person, matched by shared clones. The rearranged segments are TRBV7-9 and TRBJ2-1. The CDR3 is CASSLGLADEQFF.